This record looks at one TCR beta chain sequence and its context. Its antigen remains unidentified. Its ends do not fully match the called genes, so a read error is possible. The sample belongs to a study of cytomegalovirus exposure and HLA in healthy donors (dated by TCRdb to about 2017). For the study in its entirety: An earlier analysis of some 600 of the donors reported about 260 Gb of sequence data and 95 million to 140 million unique TCR beta sequences obtained from some 200 million T cells. An early release covering just under 650 HLA-typed donors comprised 250 to 350 gigabases of sequencing data and 85 million to 100 million unique TCR sequences. Among the approximately 430 genotyped donors, about 85% belonged to the genetic ancestry cluster associated with self-reported Caucasian donors. The study aimed to test whether signatures of past pathogen exposure could be identified by cataloging public T cell receptors. The study used immunosequencing to profile the T cell repertoires of several hundred subjects and linked those repertoires to cytomegalovirus serostatus. Along with the approximately 670-subject first cohort, a separate validation cohort of over a hundred different subjects was used. To predict cytomegalovirus infection status, the study brought together high-throughput TCR immunosequencing, statistical association of individual TCRs with disease status, and machine learning. In a later analysis, previously published TCR beta repertoires from 666 donors were re-analyzed and high-resolution HLA genotyping was added so that TCR occurrence patterns could be studied. In the later analysis, no new phenotypic data were used to find candidate immune exposures; instead, reliance was placed on TCR beta sequences and their occurrence across donors. In an earlier analysis of roughly 580 of the donors, high-throughput TCR beta sequencing was used to judge whether each TCR beta V gene segment behaved as functional or pseudogenic. Donor age, sex, ethnicity and CMV serostatus were collected together with the repertoire data. Genome-wide SNP genotypes for about 55% of the roughly 670 donors were used in a later genetic analysis, which treated that subset as a discovery cohort. All discovery cohort repertoires had been generated using a single sequencing platform. Both class I and class II loci were covered by HLA typing, at four-digit resolution. The number of donors typed differed by locus, with roughly 620-630 for A, B, C, DRB1 and DQB1, about 500 for DQA1, 606 for DPA1, and some 470 for DPB1. A few DR-DQ haplotypes were handled as single units for association and clustering because linkage in the cohort was strong. Among several hundred genotyped donors of the cohort, an average of around 220,000 unique TCR beta nucleotide sequences was sequenced per donor, of which 15% to 20% were non-productive.

What the authors observed across the whole study: Three of the identified cytomegalovirus-associated TCR beta chains were confirmed in vitro to be specific for cytomegalovirus antigens. A further reported finding was that TCR beta sequences accurately predicted the HLA-A and HLA-B alleles for most subjects in the first cohort. Specific HLA alleles were associated with 15,000 to 20,000 TCR beta sequences at a false discovery rate of 0.05 in a later analysis. The study listed 164 TCR beta chains as associated with cytomegalovirus. In a later analysis, TCR association rates were found to vary across HLA loci, with the most associated TCRs seen for DRB1 alleles and the fewest for HLA-C alleles. Linkage disequilibrium might explain the correlated functional status among segregating V segments, but an unknown experimental factor could not be ruled out. Several of the top co-occurrence clusters appeared to be linked to parvovirus B19, influenza, CMV and Epstein-Barr virus, according to a later analysis. The classifier was reported to diagnose cytomegalovirus status with high specificity and sensitivity in both the original cohort and the validation cohort. In a later analysis, HLA-associated TCR beta chains were found to be more clonally expanded and to have lower generation probabilities than equally common non-associated chains. Because HLA typing was missing for some donors at each locus, association tests included only the typed subset. A later analysis found that most CMV-associated TCR beta chains appeared HLA-restricted, with HLA associations seemingly driven largely by CMV exposure. Across donors, most TCR sequences were observed very rarely, whereas some public TCRs were present in many individuals. Because counts were too low, 15 or so rarely observed V segments, including chromosome 9 orphons, were excluded from the earlier analysis of 587 of the donors. The cohort was sequenced for TCR beta chains only, and without alpha or paired-chain data the features that could be detected were limited. Presence/absence analyses assumed roughly uniform sequencing depth across donors, an assumption that may not hold. According to the authors, the approach could potentially be generalized to other disease states and immunological phenotypes. A cluster of highly shared sequence variants was judged likely to be a technical artifact of the sequencing pipeline. V-gene and J-gene trimming of TCR beta chains was associated with a missense DCLRE1C variant in a later genetic analysis, and the association was replicated in an independent cohort. According to a later genetic analysis, donors in an Asian-associated ancestry cluster had fewer N-insertions in productive TCRs than the approximately 690-donor mean. When HLA alleles, especially DR and DQ, strongly co-occurred, TCR associations were difficult to assign to individual alleles. For the cohort, immune exposure information was limited to CMV serostatus. An earlier analysis of approximately 590 of the donors showed that most TCR beta V segments appeared in productive rearrangements either about 90% or about 30% of the time, which broadly matched IMGT annotations.

Library preparation used the immunoSEQ multiplex PCR assay. The multiplex PCR relied on a mix of 60 forward primers for TCR Vbeta segments and 13 reverse primers for TCR Jbeta segments. Amplification of the CDR3 region of rearranged TCR beta genes was performed with a multiplex PCR assay on genomic DNA. Amplified TCR beta libraries were sequenced as 87-base-pair reads on the Illumina HiSeq System. In the source study's methods: In a later analysis, 80 million or so unique TCR beta chains were counted across the roughly 670 repertoires, and around 11 million of these chains were shared by at least two donors. Raw reads were error-corrected and collapsed into unique sequences by a nearest-neighbor algorithm in which closely related sequences were merged to remove PCR and sequencing errors. CDR3 sequences were aligned to IMGT reference sequences to assign V, D and J gene segments. For a sequence to be retained, at least a six-nucleotide match to both a V gene segment and a J gene segment was required. Rearrangements were called productive when the CDR3 lacked stop codons and stayed in frame with V and J; all others were non-productive. Following IMGT convention, CDR3 was defined as the stretch from the second conserved V-encoded cysteine to the conserved J-encoded phenylalanine. The earlier analysis of roughly 590 of the donors excluded sequences that lacked an unambiguous match to a single V gene segment. An earlier analysis of a few hundred of the donors classified V segments as functional when productive rearrangements were above 56.7% and as segregating when the standard deviation between donors was above 5%. A statistical classification framework was developed to diagnose cytomegalovirus status using the catalog of TCR beta chain sequences. V and J gene assignment, in a later analysis, came from comparing TCR nucleotide sequences with IMGT/GENE-DB human TR gene sequences. A later analysis assigned CDR3 sequences and most-parsimonious VDJ recombination scenarios with the TCRdist pipeline. In a later analysis, each TCR beta chain was defined by its CDR3 amino acid sequence together with its V-gene family, and reads without a unique V-gene family were excluded. In a later analysis, approximately 590 highly shared, low-generation-probability nucleotide sequences were removed to address suspected cross-contamination and a sequencing artifact. In a later analysis, a clonal expansion index for each public chain was calculated from normalized within-repertoire ranks of inferred template counts. A later analysis computed generation probabilities with a VDJ recombination model fitted to out-of-frame rearrangements, and checked the results against IGoR. In a later analysis, TCR-TCR, TCR-HLA and TCR-CMV co-occurrence was scored with hypergeometric tests, and a repertoire-size bias correction was applied to TCR pairs. In a later analysis, false discovery rates were estimated by permuting HLA or CMV assignments 20 times. A later analysis grouped co-occurring TCRs with DBSCAN, adding TCRdist sequence similarity when clustering within HLA-allele-positive subsets. Co-occurrence clustering excluded repertoires with fewer than 30,000 or more than 120,000 public chains, plus five with anomalous nucleotide sharing. Not all clones reach the TCRdb copy of this immuneACCESS table, which keeps in-frame sequences only. Checked studies attribute under half of the gap to unresolved V genes and leave the rest unexplained. The DNA was the basis for D and trimming; V, J and clone size are from that table. The sample table lists about 120,000 clones, less than 85% of them with a count of one. The top ten clonotypes cover around 4% of the sample.

The cohort comprised under 700 healthy bone marrow donors. At the time of sampling, all cohort members were nominally healthy, though unrecorded immune exposures were likely present. The donor tested CMV seronegative, placing the donor among the roughly 400 seronegative members of the cohort. A peripheral blood sample was provided by each donor, and peripheral blood mononuclear cells were used for TCR beta sequencing. Genomic DNA was extracted from the blood cell samples with the Qiagen DNeasy Blood Extraction Kit. This TCR was recovered from a woman in her thirties or forties in good health and CMV-seronegative. The specimen was PBMCs.

The DNA sequence reads TGTTCCAGCAGCTTTGGTAGCGGGGGCCTCGTTCAGGCCGGGGAGCTGTTTTTT. Its coded protein is CSSSFGSGGLVQAGELFF. The chain is assembled from TRBV7-9 and TRBJ2-2; 9 central nucleotides agree with TRBD2. The CDR3 numbers 18 residues from cysteine through phenylalanine. The only DNA kept is the CDR3, 54 bases in frame from the first base. CDR1 and CDR2 are read off the germline V gene (reference sequence) as SEHNR and FQNEAQ.